One and the same sample provided the 15 T cell receptor beta chains below, sequenced in a study of T-cell reconstitution after alpha-beta-depleted transplantation in children. This sample's TCRbeta library carried unique molecular identifier barcodes. TCRdb reanalysed the PCR reads using MiXCR and keeps one entry per CDR3 protein. The sample has 45,000 to 60,000 distinct CDR3 sequences, 52% seen once. Sequences were derived from peripheral blood, sampled before TCRalphabeta/CD19-depleted stem cell transplant. These receptors came from a boy under two years old with SCID, due to receive a stem cell transplant.

The chain joins TRBV7-9 to TRBJ1-1; D unresolved. The germline gives CDR1 SEHNR, CDR2 FQNEAQ (reference sequence). The CDR3 is made up of 15 amino acids. V was cut by 7 bases and J by 0 bases, with 15 bases left in between. CDR3 protein: CASKGGWKMNTEAFF. For the CDR3, the DNA is TGTGCCAGCAAAGGAGGTTGGAAAATGAACACTGAAGCTTTCTTT.

The chain has TRBV4-3 and TRBJ2-2, with TRBD2 identical over 9 bases. The CDR3 contains 16 residues. Germline CDR1 and CDR2: LGHNA and YSLEER. J was trimmed by 5 bases and V by 1 base; bases with no gene match: 5. The CDR3 loop is CASSQGPSGGTGELFF. The CDR3 DNA sequence: TGCGCCAGCAGCCAAGGACCCAGCGGGGGGACCGGGGAGCTGTTTTTT.

The CDR3, as DNA: TGCAGCGTTACCGTCTCACAGGGAATCGGGGAGCTGTTTTTT. It encodes CSVTVSQGIGELFF. The J gene is TRBJ2-2, the V gene TRBV29-1, with D perhaps matching TRBD1 (6 bases). V lost 5 bases to trimming and J lost 7 bases, with 17 bases between them. The CDR3 is 14 residues long. Germline V gene sequence: CDR1 SQVTM, CDR2 ANQGSEA.

This clonotype was counted a few times. This rearrangement joins TRBV28 to TRBJ2-7; the D gene could be TRBD1 or TRBD2 (6 bases each). Germline CDR1 is MDHEN and CDR2 is SYDVKM. V shed 3 bases and J shed 5 bases, with 23 bases lying between them. This CDR3 is 17 amino acids long. This CDR3 reads CASSFFSGAQGRNEQYF. CDR3 DNA sequence: TGTGCCAGCAGTTTTTTTTCGGGAGCCCAGGGGAGGAACGAGCAGTACTTC.

As DNA, the CDR3 is TGCGCCAGCAGCTCACCCGGGCGTCAAGAGACCCAGTACTTC. Translation: CASSSPGRQETQYF. The J gene is TRBJ2-5, the V gene TRBV5-1; D gene uncertain. The CDR3 sequence is 14 residues long. Germline CDR1 and CDR2: SGHRS and YFSETQ. V gave up 3 bases and J gave up 2 bases, with 11 bases separating them.

The rearrangement uses TRBV20-1 and TRBJ2-3; TRBD2 aligns across 15 bases. CDR1 is DFQATT and CDR2 is SNEGSKA in the germline V gene (reference sequence). The CDR3 consists of 15 residues. Losses at the gene ends were 1 base for V and 7 bases for J; bases not matched to a gene: 3. The DNA for the CDR3 is TGCAGTGCTAGAGCCGGGACTAGCGGGGGGAATACGCAGTATTTT. It encodes CSARAGTSGGNTQYF.

This clonotype was recorded many times. This chain joins TRBV18 and TRBJ1-1; D gene unclear. The CDR3 has 12 amino acids. V was shortened by 6 bases and J by 0 bases, with 5 bases between the two germline ends. Germline V lookup: CDR1 KGHSH, CDR2 LQKENI. The CDR3 reads CASSFMNTEAFF. CDR3 DNA: TGTGCCAGCTCGTTCATGAACACTGAAGCTTTCTTT.

The chain employs TRBV18 and TRBJ2-1, with D perhaps assigned TRBD1 or TRBD2 (5 bases each). Trimming took off 0 bases at V and 3 bases at J, with 9 bases between the two ends. Germline lookup yields CDR1 KGHSH and CDR2 LQKENI. This CDR3 region has 15 residues. Here the CDR3 DNA reads TGTGCCAGCTCACCACCGAGGGGCAACTACAATGAGCAGTTCTTC. Translation gives CASSPPRGNYNEQFF.

This clonotype has more than one count but fewer than ten. In nucleotides, the CDR3 is TGTGCCAGCAGCGTTCCGGGCCCAGGGTACGAGCAGTACTTC. Translation: CASSVPGPGYEQYF. This chain links TRBV28 with TRBJ2-7, with D possibly matching TRBD1 (5 bases). The germline V and J ends were trimmed by 6 bases and 4 bases, with 16 bases remaining between them. The CDR3 spans 14 residues. Germline loops: CDR1 MDHEN, CDR2 SYDVKM. The full variable domain, completed using reference TRBV28 and TRBJ2-7, is DVKVTQSSRYLVKRTGEKVFLECVQDMDHENMFWYRQDPGLGLRLIYFSYDVKMKEKGDIPEGYSVSREKKERFSLILESASTNQTSMYLCASSVPGPGYEQYFGPGTRLTVT.

The chain is built from TRBV28 and TRBJ2-7; TRBD1 aligns across 7 bases. The CDR3 runs to 12 residues. CDR1 and CDR2 from the germline V gene are MDHEN and SYDVKM. The trim removed 9 bases at V and 2 bases at J, leaving 4 bases unmatched. Written as DNA, the CDR3 is TGTGCCAGTCGGACAGGCGCCTACGAGCAGTACTTC. This codes for CASRTGAYEQYF.

In this sample, this clonotype turned up once. J is TRBJ1-1 and V is TRBV6-5, with D possibly being TRBD1 (5 bases). The germline V gene has CDR1 MNHEY and CDR2 SVGAGI. The CDR3 is 13 amino acids. V was pared by 2 bases and J by 8 bases, with 12 bases between. The CDR3 coding sequence is TGTGCCAGCAGTTACCCGACTGGGGGGGAAGCTTTCTTT. Translation gives CASSYPTGGEAFF.

This sequence joins TRBV5-4 and TRBJ2-7; tentatively, D is TRBD1 (5 bases). CDR3 size: 15 residues. Trimming stripped 4 bases from V and 0 bases from J, with 14 bases between. Looked up from germline, CDR1 is SGHNT and CDR2 is YYREEE (reference sequence). The CDR3 nucleotides are TGTGCCAGCAGCCCCGGCTCAGGGCCCTCCTACGAGCAGTACTTC. Protein sequence: CASSPGSGPSYEQYF.

This clonotype showed up just a few times. The genes are TRBV20-1 and TRBJ2-1; unclear D gene. From germline, CDR1 is DFQATT and CDR2 SNEGSKA (reference sequence). The V and J ends lost 3 bases and 8 bases respectively, with 8 bases between them. This CDR3 has 11 amino acids. CDR3 amino acids: CSASPGHEQFF. The CDR3 DNA reads TGCAGTGCTAGCCCTGGGCATGAGCAGTTCTTC.

The V gene is TRBV20-1, the J gene TRBJ2-1; 10 bases are shared with TRBD2. The trim removed 5 bases at V and 3 bases at J, leaving 1 base unmatched. The germline gives CDR1 DFQATT, CDR2 SNEGSKA (reference sequence). The CDR3 has 13 amino acids. CDR3 protein: CSAGTSDYNEQFF. The CDR3 nucleotides read TGCAGTGCTGGGACTAGCGACTACAATGAGCAGTTCTTC.

The chain is built from TRBV11-2 and TRBJ2-7, with 11 positions matching TRBD2. The CDR3 runs 19 residues. Germline V gene lookup returns CDR1 SGHAT and CDR2 FQNNGV. Trimming took 4 bases from V and 4 from J; bases not matched to a gene: 18. The CDR3: CASSSLTSGGPRERYEQYF. Here the CDR3 DNA reads TGTGCCAGCAGCTCCCTCACTAGCGGGGGTCCCCGGGAGAGGTACGAGCAGTACTTC.